One sample yielded the 18 T cell receptor beta chains listed below, sequenced in a study of cytomegalovirus exposure and HLA in healthy donors. Primers: 60 Vbeta forward and 13 Jbeta reverse. Some clones are missing from TCRdb's copy, which holds only in-frame ones; the method was immunoSEQ multiplex PCR. The table has about 100,000 clones, approximately 74% seen once; the top ten hold more than 2.5%. The sample taken for sequencing was PBMCs. The receptors come from a female donor in good health and CMV-seropositive.

Points on this clone: The identical CDR3 is also encoded by other nucleotide sequences in the sample. DNA of the CDR3: TGTGCCAGCAGGTCCGACAGGGGACGGGGCTACACCTTC. Its translation: CASRSDRGRGYTF. This chain joins TRBV6-1 and TRBJ1-2; 8 bases fit TRBD1. CDR1 and CDR2 (germline): MNHNS, SASEGT. V dropped 6 bases and J dropped 8; count of bases not matched to a gene: 8. The CDR3 has 13 amino acids.

The table lists this clone with a count of one. The V gene is TRBV7-9, the J gene TRBJ1-2, with D maybe TRBD1 (6 bases). CDR3 length equals 15 residues. The V gene's germline CDR1 is SEHNR and CDR2 FQNEAQ (reference sequence). Trimming stripped 1 base from V and 8 bases from J, with 17 bases between. DNA for the CDR3: TGTGCCAGCAGCTTAGAACAGGGTTTATCGGGCGGCTACACCTTC. It yields the protein CASSLEQGLSGGYTF.

This clone has more than one count but fewer than ten. This chain links TRBV10-2 with TRBJ2-3, with 8 bases lining up with TRBD1. Losses at the gene ends were 3 bases for V and 3 bases for J; bases not matched to a gene: 5. From germline, CDR1 is WSHSY and CDR2 SAAADI. CDR3 size: 15 residues. The CDR3 bases are TGCGCCAGCAGTGACGAGGACAGGGTGACAGATACGCAGTATTTT. Translated, it gives CASSDEDRVTDTQYF.

J is TRBJ2-2 and V is TRBV30, with D unresolved. The CDR3 spans 16 residues. V lost 3 bases, J lost 3 bases, and 17 bases lay in between. CDR1 GTSNPN and CDR2 SVGIG come from the germline V gene (reference sequence). The CDR3 reads CAWSRLDFGYTGELFF. The CDR3 DNA sequence: TGTGCCTGGAGCCGACTCGACTTTGGTTACACCGGGGAGCTGTTTTTT. Based on the CDR3 plus reference TRBV30 and TRBJ2-2, the full variable domain is SQTIHQWPATLVQPVGSPLSLECTVEGTSNPNLYWYRQAAGRGLQLLFYSVGIGQISSEVPQNLSASRPQDRQFILSSKKLLLSDSGFYLCAWSRLDFGYTGELFFGEGSRLTVL.

The rearrangement links TRBV25-1 to TRBJ2-7, with 7 positions matching TRBD1. This CDR3 comprises 15 residues. Losses at the gene ends were 2 bases for V and 7 bases for J; bases not matched to a gene: 11. Germline CDR1 is MGHDK and CDR2 is SYGVNS. The CDR3 spells CASSELDRADGEQYF. CDR3 nucleotide sequence: TGTGCCAGCAGTGAACTCGACAGGGCAGACGGGGAGCAGTACTTC.

The chain combines TRBV7-9 with TRBJ2-1, with 13 bases aligning to TRBD2. The V gene's germline CDR1 is SEHNR and CDR2 FQNEAQ (reference sequence). Trimming cost V 1 base and J 13 bases; bases outside gene matches: 1. The CDR3 contains 13 residues. Written as DNA, the CDR3 is TGTGCCAGCAGCTTAGGGACTAGCGGGGGCCAGTTCTTC. Translated: CASSLGTSGGQFF.

J is TRBJ1-5 and V is TRBV28; 8 bases agree with TRBD1. Trimming at V came to 2 bases and at J to 0 bases, leaving 0 bases not matched to a gene. Germline loops: CDR1 MDHEN, CDR2 SYDVKM. This CDR3 is built from 15 residues. The CDR3 reads CASSLGTGSNQPQHF. The CDR3 DNA sequence: TGTGCCAGCAGTTTAGGGACAGGTAGCAATCAGCCCCAGCATTTT.

This clone was picked up one time. An end of the junction differs from the germline gene, which may be a read error. The chain recombines TRBV19 with TRBJ2-1, with 11 bases identical to TRBD2. The CDR3 covers 14 residues. Looked up from germline, CDR1 is LNHDA and CDR2 is SQIVND (reference sequence). This CDR3 reads CASRIAGGGGEQFF. CDR3 bases: TGTGCCAGTAGGATAGCGGGAGGGGGGGGTGAGCAGTTCTTC.

The chain is built from TRBV7-9 and TRBJ2-2, with D perhaps matching TRBD1 (6 bases). The CDR3 is 13 amino acids. Trimming shortened V by 5 bases and J by 5 bases, and 9 bases separated the two germline ends. CDR1 is SEHNR and CDR2 is FQNEAQ in the germline V gene (reference sequence). The CDR3 DNA is TGTGCCAGCAGCCCGCAGGGGACCGGGGAGCTGTTTTTT. It is translated as CASSPQGTGELFF.

The rearrangement joins TRBV28 to TRBJ2-7, with D possibly being TRBD2 (5 bases). Trimming pared 3 bases from V and 4 bases from J, leaving 13 bases between. The V gene's germline CDR1 is MDHEN and CDR2 SYDVKM. The CDR3 loop spans 14 amino acids. CDR3 protein: CASSFHGETYEQYF. CDR3 sequence (DNA): TGTGCCAGCAGTTTTCACGGGGAAACGTACGAGCAGTACTTC.

V is TRBV27 and J is TRBJ2-1; TRBD2 matches 9 bases. The CDR3 has 21 residues. Unmatched junction bases numbered 26, after V lost 2 bases and J lost 9 bases. Germline V lookup: CDR1 MNHEY, CDR2 SMNVEV (reference sequence). The CDR3 DNA reads TGTGCCAGCAGTTTAACCTTACACTCTACCCTTCTAGGGACTAGCTTTATTGAGCAGTTCTTC. This sequence encodes CASSLTLHSTLLGTSFIEQFF.

A few counts support this clone. This rearrangement joins TRBV13 to TRBJ2-2; possibly TRBD1 for D (5 bases). Per germline, CDR1 PRHDT and CDR2 FYEKMQ (reference sequence). V was shortened by 6 bases and J by 6 bases, with 14 bases between the two germline ends. This CDR3 has 14 residues. CDR3 in amino acids: CASRWKGLSGELFF. CDR3 DNA: TGTGCCAGCAGATGGAAGGGGTTGTCCGGGGAGCTGTTTTTT.

This clone has just one count. V usage is TRBV4-1 and J usage is TRBJ2-3; D possibly corresponds to TRBD2 (7 bases). Germline-derived CDR1 and CDR2 are MGHRA and YSYEKL. V was shortened by 4 bases and J by 0 bases, with 14 bases between the two germline ends. CDR3 length: 16 amino acids. The CDR3 reads CASSPSGGGSTDTQYF. The CDR3 DNA follows: TGCGCCAGCAGCCCCTCGGGGGGCGGGAGCACAGATACGCAGTATTTT.

This chain connects TRBV7-6 to TRBJ1-4, with TRBD1 as a possible D gene (6 bases). CDR1 and CDR2 (germline): SGHVS, FNYEAQ. There are 15 residues in the CDR3. V was shortened by 5 bases and J by 1 base, with 11 bases between the two germline ends. CDR3 in amino acids: CASSLQGQTNEKLFF. The CDR3 bases are TGTGCCAGCAGCCTCCAGGGACAAACTAATGAAAAACTGTTTTTT.

The V and J genes are TRBV10-3 and TRBJ1-4, with D unresolved. There are 11 residues in the CDR3. V gave up 10 bases and J gave up 8 bases, with 11 bases separating them. CDR1 is ENHRY, CDR2 SYGVKD, per germline. The CDR3 protein is CATRVKEKLFF. CDR3 nucleotides: TGTGCCACGAGGGTAAAAGAAAAACTGTTTTTT.

The rearrangement uses TRBV7-8 and TRBJ2-1; no clear D gene. The CDR3 runs 11 residues. With 5 bases removed from V and 5 bases from J, the gap between germline ends came to 4 bases. CDR1 is SGHVS, CDR2 FQNEAQ, per germline. The CDR3 DNA follows: TGTGCCAGCAGCGCGCACAATGAGCAGTTCTTC. This encodes CASSAHNEQFF.

This clone has just a few counts. The CDR3 sequence: CASSERRRGGVGTDTQYF. The CDR3 nucleotides read TGTGCCAGCAGTGAACGGCGGCGGGGGGGCGTTGGCACAGATACGCAGTATTTT. The rearrangement joins TRBV25-1 to TRBJ2-3; 9 bases map to TRBD2. The CDR3 covers 18 residues. V lost 2 bases, J lost 1 base, and 10 bases stayed unmatched. Germline CDR1 reads MGHDK; CDR2 reads SYGVNS.

V is TRBV25-1 and J is TRBJ2-3; perhaps TRBD2 as D (6 bases). Germline V CDR1 and CDR2: MGHDK, SYGVNS. The ends were cut back, 1 base at V and 3 bases at J, with 11 bases in the middle. The CDR3 is 15 residues long. Written as DNA, the CDR3 is TGTGCCAGCAGTGAATCCCCGGGGGTTACAGATACGCAGTATTTT. It is translated as CASSESPGVTDTQYF.